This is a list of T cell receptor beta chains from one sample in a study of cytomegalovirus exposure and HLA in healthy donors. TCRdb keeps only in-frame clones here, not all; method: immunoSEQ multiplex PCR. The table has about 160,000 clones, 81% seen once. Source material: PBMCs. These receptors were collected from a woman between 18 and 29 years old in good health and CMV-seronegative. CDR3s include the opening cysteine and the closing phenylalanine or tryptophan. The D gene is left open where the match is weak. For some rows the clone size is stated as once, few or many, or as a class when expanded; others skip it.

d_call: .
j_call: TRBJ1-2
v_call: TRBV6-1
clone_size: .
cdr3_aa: CASSTAGGDYGYTF
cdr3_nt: TGTGCCAGCAGTACGGCCGGGGGGGACTATGGCTACACCTTC

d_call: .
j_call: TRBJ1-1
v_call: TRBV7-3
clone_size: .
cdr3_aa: CASSLSVNTEAFF
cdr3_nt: TGTGCCAGCAGCCTTTCTGTGAACACTGAAGCTTTCTTT

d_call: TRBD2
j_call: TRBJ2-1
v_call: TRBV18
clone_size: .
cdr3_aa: CASSQLAGGYNEQFF
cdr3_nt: TGTGCCAGCTCTCAACTAGCGGGAGGCTACAATGAGCAGTTCTTC

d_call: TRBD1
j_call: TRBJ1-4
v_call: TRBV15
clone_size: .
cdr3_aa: CATSRRYGQGYEKLFF
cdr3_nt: TGTGCCACCAGTAGGAGGTACGGACAGGGCTATGAAAAACTGTTTTTT

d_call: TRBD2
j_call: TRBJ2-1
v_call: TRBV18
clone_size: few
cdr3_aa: CASSPPLAGGYNEQFF
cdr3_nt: TGTGCCAGCTCACCACCGCTAGCGGGGGGGTACAATGAGCAGTTCTTC

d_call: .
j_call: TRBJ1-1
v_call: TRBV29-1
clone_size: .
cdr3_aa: CSVERETEAFF
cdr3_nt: TGCAGCGTTGAGAGGGAAACTGAAGCTTTCTTT

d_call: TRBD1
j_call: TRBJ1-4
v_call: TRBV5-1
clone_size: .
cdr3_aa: CASSLGNTGGRGNEKLFF
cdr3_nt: TGCGCCAGCAGCTTGGGCAACACAGGGGGTCGCGGTAATGAAAAACTGTTTTTT

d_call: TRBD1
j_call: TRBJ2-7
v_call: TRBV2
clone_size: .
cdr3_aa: CASSWRTGTGADEQYF
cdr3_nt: TGTGCCAGCAGCTGGAGAACCGGGACAGGGGCCGACGAGCAGTACTTC

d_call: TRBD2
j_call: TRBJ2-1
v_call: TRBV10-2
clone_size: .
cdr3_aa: CASNSQRGSSYNEQFF
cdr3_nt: TGCGCCAGCAATTCTCAGCGGGGGAGCTCCTACAATGAGCAGTTCTTC

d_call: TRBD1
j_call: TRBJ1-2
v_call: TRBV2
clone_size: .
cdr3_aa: CASSEKLDRVAF
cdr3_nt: TGTGCCAGCAGTGAAAAGCTAGACAGGGTTGCCTTC

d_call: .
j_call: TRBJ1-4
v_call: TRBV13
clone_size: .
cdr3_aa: CASSLFQGNEKLFF
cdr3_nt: TGTGCCAGCAGCTTATTCCAGGGGAATGAAAAACTGTTTTTT

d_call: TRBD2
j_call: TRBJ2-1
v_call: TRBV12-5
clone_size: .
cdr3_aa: CASGDRGGAYNEQFF
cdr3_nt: TGTGCTAGTGGGGACCGGGGGGGGGCCTACAATGAGCAGTTCTTC

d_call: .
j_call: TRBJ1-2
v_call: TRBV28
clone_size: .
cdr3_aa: CASREGLINGYTF
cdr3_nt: TGTGCCAGTAGAGAGGGCTTGATTAATGGCTACACCTTC

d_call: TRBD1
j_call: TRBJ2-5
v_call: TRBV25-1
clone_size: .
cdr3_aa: CASSYRGKETQYF
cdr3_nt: TGTGCCAGCAGTTACAGGGGCAAAGAGACCCAGTACTTC

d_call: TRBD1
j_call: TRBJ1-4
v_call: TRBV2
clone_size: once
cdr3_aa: CASRDGTGPEKLFF
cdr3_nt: TGTGCCAGTCGGGACGGGACAGGGCCTGAAAAACTGTTTTTT

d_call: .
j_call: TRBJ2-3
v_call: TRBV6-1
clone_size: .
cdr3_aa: CASVRSSTDTQYF
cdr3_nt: TGTGCCAGCGTCCGGAGTTCGACAGATACGCAGTATTTT

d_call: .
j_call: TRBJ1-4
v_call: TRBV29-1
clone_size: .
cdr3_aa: CSASTTNEKLFF
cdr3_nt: TGCAGCGCCAGTACAACTAATGAAAAACTGTTTTTT

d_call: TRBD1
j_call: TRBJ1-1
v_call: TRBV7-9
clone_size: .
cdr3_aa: CASSFPGTGGAGTEAFF
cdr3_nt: TGTGCCAGCAGCTTCCCCGGGACAGGGGGCGCAGGCACTGAAGCTTTCTTT

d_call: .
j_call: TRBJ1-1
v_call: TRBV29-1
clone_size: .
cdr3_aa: CSVDREMNTEAFF
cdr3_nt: TGCAGCGTTGATCGGGAAATGAACACTGAAGCTTTCTTT

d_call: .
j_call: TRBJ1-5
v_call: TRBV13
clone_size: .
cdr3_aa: CASSLGSRGNQPQHF
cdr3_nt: TGTGCCAGCAGCTTAGGCAGTCGGGGGAATCAGCCCCAGCATTTT

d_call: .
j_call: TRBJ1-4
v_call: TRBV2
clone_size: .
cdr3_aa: CASAWRPGRTNEKLFF
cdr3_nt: TGTGCCAGCGCTTGGCGTCCAGGGCGTACTAATGAAAAACTGTTTTTT

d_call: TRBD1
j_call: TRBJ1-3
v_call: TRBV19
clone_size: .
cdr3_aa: CASSIQTGTSSGNTIYF
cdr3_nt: TGTGCCAGTAGTATACAGACAGGGACGAGCTCTGGAAACACCATATATTTT

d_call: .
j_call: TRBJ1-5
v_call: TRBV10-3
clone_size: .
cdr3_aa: CAIAELVEGPQHF
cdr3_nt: TGTGCCATCGCCGAATTGGTGGAGGGGCCCCAGCATTTT

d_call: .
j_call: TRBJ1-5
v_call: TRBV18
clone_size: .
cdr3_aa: CASSPGGGQPQHF
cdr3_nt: TGTGCCAGCTCACCGGGAGGAGGGCAGCCCCAGCATTTT

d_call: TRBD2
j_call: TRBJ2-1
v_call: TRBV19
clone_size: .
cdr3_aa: CASSLERGFLRPLNEQFF
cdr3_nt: TGTGCCAGTAGTCTCGAGCGGGGGTTTCTTAGGCCCCTCAATGAGCAGTTCTTC

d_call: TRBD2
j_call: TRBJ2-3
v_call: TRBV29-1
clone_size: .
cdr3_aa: CSAGGRAGADTQYF
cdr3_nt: TGCAGCGCCGGTGGTCGAGCGGGAGCAGATACGCAGTATTTT

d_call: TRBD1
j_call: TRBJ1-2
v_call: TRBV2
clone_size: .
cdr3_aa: CASHRTGFNYGYTF
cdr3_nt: TGTGCCAGCCATAGGACAGGCTTTAACTATGGCTACACCTTC

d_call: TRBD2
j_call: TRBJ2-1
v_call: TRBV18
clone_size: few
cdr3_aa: CASSPVTGLGLAGSTTYNEQFF
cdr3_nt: TGTGCCAGCTCACCCGTGACAGGGCTCGGACTAGCGGGATCTACTACATACAATGAGCAGTTCTTC

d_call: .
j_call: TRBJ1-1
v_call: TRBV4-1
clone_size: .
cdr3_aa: CASSQEGTALNTEAFF
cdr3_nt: TGCGCCAGCAGCCAAGAAGGTACAGCTTTGAACACTGAAGCTTTCTTT

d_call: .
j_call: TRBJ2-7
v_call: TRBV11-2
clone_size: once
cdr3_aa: CASSLDRGGRYEQYF
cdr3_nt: TGTGCCAGCAGCTTAGATAGGGGGGGACGATACGAGCAGTACTTC

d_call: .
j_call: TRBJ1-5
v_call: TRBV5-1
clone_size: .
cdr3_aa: CASSAVSGQPQHF
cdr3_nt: TGCGCCAGCAGTGCGGTCAGTGGTCAGCCCCAGCATTTT

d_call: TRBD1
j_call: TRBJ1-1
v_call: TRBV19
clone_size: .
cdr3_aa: CASSATGGGTEAFF
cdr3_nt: TGTGCCAGTAGTGCGACAGGGGGCGGCACTGAAGCTTTCTTT

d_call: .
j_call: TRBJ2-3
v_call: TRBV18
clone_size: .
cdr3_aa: CASSPNGSVPGTNTQYF
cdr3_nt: TGTGCCAGCTCACCAAACGGGAGCGTCCCCGGAACGAATACGCAGTATTTT

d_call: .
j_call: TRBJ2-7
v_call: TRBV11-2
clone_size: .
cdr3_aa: CASSFGQGWNEQYF
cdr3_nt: TGTGCCAGCAGCTTTGGCCAGGGGTGGAACGAGCAGTACTTC

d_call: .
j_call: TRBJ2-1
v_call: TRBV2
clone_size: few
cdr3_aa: CASSEVEEQFF
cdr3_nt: TGTGCCAGCAGTGAAGTGGAGGAGCAGTTCTTC

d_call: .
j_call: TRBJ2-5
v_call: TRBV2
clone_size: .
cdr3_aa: CASSEERTSGETQYF
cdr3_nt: TGTGCCAGCAGTGAAGAGAGGACATCAGGAGAGACCCAGTACTTC

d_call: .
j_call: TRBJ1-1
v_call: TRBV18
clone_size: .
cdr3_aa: CASSPPGQRSSEAFF
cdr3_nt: TGTGCCAGCTCACCGCCAGGGCAACGGAGCTCTGAAGCTTTCTTT

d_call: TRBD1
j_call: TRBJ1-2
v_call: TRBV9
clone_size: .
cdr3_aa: CASSPDRVLEGYTF
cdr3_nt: TGTGCCAGCAGCCCGGACAGGGTCTTGGAAGGCTACACCTTC

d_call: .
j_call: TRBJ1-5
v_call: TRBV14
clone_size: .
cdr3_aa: CASSPGGVYQPQHF
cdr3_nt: TGTGCCAGCAGCCCCGGGGGGGTGTATCAGCCCCAGCATTTT

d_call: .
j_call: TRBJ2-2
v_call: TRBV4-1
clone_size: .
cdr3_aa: CASSQSWTGELFF
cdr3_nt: TGCGCCAGCAGTCAGTCATGGACCGGGGAGCTGTTTTTT

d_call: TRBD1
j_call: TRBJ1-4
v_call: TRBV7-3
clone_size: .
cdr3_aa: CASSTSGTDPKRNEKLFF
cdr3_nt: TGTGCCAGCAGCACGTCCGGGACAGACCCGAAGAGAAATGAAAAACTGTTTTTT

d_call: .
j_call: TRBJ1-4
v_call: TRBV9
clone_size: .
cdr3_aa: CASSVKGVGEKLFF
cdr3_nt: TGTGCCAGCAGCGTCAAGGGGGTCGGGGAAAAACTGTTTTTT